This T cell receptor beta chain was profiled in a study of T cell repertoires in cytomegalovirus infection. Overall study context: Indications came from public TCR beta signatures; they pointed to CMV infection and to a matching HLA type. Study results and caveats: HLA-C-restricted CMV clonotypes gave the most frequent clonotype in two of eight donors.

This clonotype was found once. The target antigen is unknown. TCRdb redid the calling of the reads with MiXCR, one entry per CDR3 protein. The table has 510,000 or so distinct CDR3 sequences, about 26% seen once. Germline V gene lookup returns CDR1 MDHEN and CDR2 SYDVKM. V was trimmed by 5 bases and J by 0 bases, leaving 17 bases between them. CDR3 length: 16 amino acids. The clonotype originates from a human donor in good health (CMV status not recorded). Some clones in this sample may be carry-over from other donors' samples. The chain joins TRBV28 to TRBJ2-7; no reliable D call. The sequencing input was PBMCs. Here the CDR3 DNA reads TGTGCCAGCAGTCCCCACCGGAGTAAGAGCTCCTACGAGCAGTACTTC. This gives the protein CASSPHRSKSSYEQYF. Variable domain in full (rest from reference TRBV28 and TRBJ2-7): DVKVTQSSRYLVKRTGEKVFLECVQDMDHENMFWYRQDPGLGLRLIYFSYDVKMKEKGDIPEGYSVSREKKERFSLILESASTNQTSMYLCASSPHRSKSSYEQYFGPGTRLTVT.